Below are 9 T cell receptor beta chains sequenced from a single sample in a study of spatial heterogeneity in lung cancer. TCRdb independently ran MiXCR on the 5' RACE reads; one entry per CDR3 protein. Among fewer than 15,000 distinct CDR3 sequences listed, 3.9% were seen once. Described time point: sample taken at primary tumor resection. Sequencing covered unsorted whole RNA taken from tumor, nontumor lung or frozen PBMC. Sequences were derived from PBMCs, sampled at surgery. Receptors were obtained from a male donor with early-stage non-small cell lung cancer.

This clonotype came up many times. The library was designed around alpha chains, so this beta chain is a stray read whose abundance carries little weight. This chain connects TRBV28 to TRBJ2-4; D is perhaps TRBD1 (5 bases). This CDR3 is built from 13 residues. CDR1 is MDHEN and CDR2 is SYDVKM in the germline V gene. CDR3 protein: CAAQGLAKNIQYF. The CDR3 nucleotides are TGTGCGGCCCAGGGATTAGCCAAAAACATTCAGTACTTC.

This clonotype was detected many times. The library was designed around alpha chains, so this beta chain is a stray read whose abundance carries little weight. V is TRBV20-1 and J is TRBJ2-1; TRBD2 matches at 8 bases. Germline CDR1 and CDR2: DFQATT and SNEGSKA (reference sequence). This CDR3 region has 15 residues. V lost 3 bases to trimming and J lost 7 bases; unmatched junction nucleotides: 11. The CDR3 nucleotides read TGCAGTGCTAGGAGACGGGAGGGCCCCGAGAATGAGCAGTTCTTC. Its translation is CSARRREGPENEQFF.

This clonotype appeared many times. Since the library was made to target alpha chains, this beta chain is a stray read and its abundance is not meaningful. The rearrangement joins TRBV3-1 to TRBJ1-4; 8 nucleotides align to TRBD1. The CDR3 has 15 amino acids. Germline V gives CDR1 LGHDT, CDR2 YNNKEL (reference sequence). V dropped 2 bases and J dropped 8; count of bases not matched to a gene: 7. The CDR3 DNA reads as TGTGCCAGCAGCCAATCTCAGGGGGCTGGGGAAAAACTGTTTTTT. Protein product: CASSQSQGAGEKLFF.

This clonotype was recorded at least ten times. This beta chain turned up in a library designed for alpha chains; as an off-target read, its abundance says little. The chain joins TRBV29-1 to TRBJ2-3; the D gene could be TRBD1 or TRBD2 (7 bases each). Trimming left V 7 bases short and J 4 bases short, with 21 bases between. Germline CDR1 SQVTM, CDR2 ANQGSEA. This CDR3 has 15 residues. The CDR3 nucleotides are TGCAGCGCCCAGGGAGGGGGCCTCCTCGCAGATACGCAGTATTTT. Translating gives CSAQGGGLLADTQYF.

This clonotype was picked up many times. With the library built for alpha chains, this beta chain is off target and its frequency is not meaningful. The chain carries TRBV4-1 and TRBJ1-2, with unresolved D. The V and J ends lost 0 bases and 4 bases respectively, with 12 bases between them. Per the germline V gene, CDR1 is MGHRA and CDR2 is YSYEKL. The CDR3 contains 15 residues. Here the CDR3 reads CASSQELAPGYGYTF. The CDR3 nucleotides read TGCGCCAGCAGCCAAGAGTTGGCCCCTGGCTATGGCTACACCTTC.

This clonotype was counted ten times or more. The library was built for alpha chains, so this beta chain is an off-target read and its size means little. The CDR3 nucleotides are TGTGCCAGCAGTTTACGGGGGGACGGGAAAAATGAAAAACTGTTTTTT. This translates into CASSLRGDGKNEKLFF. The rearrangement joins TRBV27 to TRBJ1-4; possibly TRBD1 for D (5 bases). CDR1 and CDR2 from the germline V gene are MNHEY and SMNVEV (reference sequence). This CDR3 has 16 amino acids. Between the trimmed V and J ends, which lost 2 bases and 5 bases, there was a span of 15 bases.

With respect to this clonotype: With a much larger clone just one base away, this may be a read error. This beta chain came through as a stray read in a library set up for alpha chains, and its size says little. The genes are TRBV19 and TRBJ2-1, with D possibly matching TRBD2 (6 bases). The CDR3 consists of 11 residues. Per germline, CDR1 LNHDA and CDR2 SQIVND (reference sequence). CDR3 sequence (DNA): TGTGCCGGTAGTGTGGGACTTAAGCAGTTCTTC. Its protein product is CAGSVGLKQFF.

This clonotype was observed a few times. Because this beta chain is a stray read in a library intended to capture alpha chains, its abundance should not be given much weight. The rearrangement uses TRBV12-3 or TRBV12-4 and TRBJ2-2, with a tentative D call TRBD1 (5 bases). V gave up 6 bases and J gave up 6 bases, with 14 bases separating them. This CDR3 has 14 residues. CDR3: CASRDPIGAGELFF. CDR3 bases: TGTGCCAGCAGGGACCCAATAGGGGCCGGGGAGCTGTTTTTT.

This clonotype has a count of ten or more. This beta chain is an off-target read within a library intended for alpha chains, so its frequency means little. V usage is TRBV20-1 and J usage is TRBJ2-3; 10 bases map to TRBD2. After removal of 0 bases from V and 3 bases from J, the junction contained 3 bases not matched to a gene. This CDR3 has 15 residues. Germline V lookup: CDR1 DFQATT, CDR2 SNEGSKA (reference sequence). The CDR3 loop is CSARDSTSGTDTQYF. The CDR3 DNA reads TGCAGTGCTAGAGACTCGACTAGCGGGACAGATACGCAGTATTTT.